This T cell receptor beta chain was identified during a study of T cells after yellow fever vaccination. Whole-study findings and limits: The bulk population could contribute abundant contaminating clonotypes to FACS-sorted repertoires. Re-detected after boosting: most primary clones, around 97% of CD4 and about 85% of CD8.

TCRdb passed the 5' RACE reads through MiXCR, listing each CDR3 protein once. This table has approximately 450,000 distinct CDR3 sequences, about 17% appearing once. Trimming took 3 bases from V and 3 from J, leaving 17 bases between them. The CDR3 has 16 residues. Germline CDR1 and CDR2: LNHNV and YYDKDF (reference sequence). Note on this clonotype: Its antigen is as yet unknown.

The J gene is TRBJ2-5, the V gene TRBV15; a possible D gene is TRBD1 (5 bases). This specimen was PBMCs, taken before the yellow fever booster vaccination. The clonotype originates from a man aged 18 to 35 who received the YFV17D yellow fever vaccine. The chain's CDR3 is CATSSPFRVTKETQYF. The CDR3 DNA sequence: TGTGCCACCAGCAGCCCATTCAGGGTCACCAAAGAGACCCAGTACTTC.